The next 17 T cell receptor beta chains were all read from a single sample in a study of memory CD8 T cells in hepatitis C reinfection (dated 2017 in TCRdb). The time point label for this specimen denotes: peak reinfection, 3 to 8 weeks after reinfection detection. Sorted cells were sequenced directly ex vivo, with no in vitro expansion before TCR sequencing. Library creation used the immunoSEQ multiplex PCR assay. This immuneACCESS table, as held by TCRdb, lists in-frame sequences with V and J called but not all clones. Of the missing ones, under half trace to an unresolved V gene in checked studies; the others have no known cause. This sample's clone table shows some 96 clones. The sample was HCV tetramer-positive CD8+ T cells sorted from blood. The cell subset or site label, read with the paper, signifies: HCV epitope-specific MHC class I tetramer+ CD8 T cells. The receptors come from a man over 45 with hepatitis C virus infection.

This chain connects TRBV29-1 to TRBJ2-5; 8 nucleotides match TRBD1. CDR3 length: 14 residues. The germline CDR1 and CDR2 sequences are SQVTM and ANQGSEA. The trim removed 7 bases at V and 13 bases at J, leaving 20 bases unmatched. CDR3 region: CSAVRTGKDYERYF. CDR3 coding DNA: TGCAGCGCCGTGCGGACAGGGAAGGATTACGAGCGGTACTTC.

The V gene is TRBV4-3, the J gene TRBJ2-7, with 8 bases identical to TRBD2. Germline V gene sequence: CDR1 LGHNA, CDR2 YSLEER. Trimming took 0 bases from V and 3 from J; bases not matched to a gene: 13. This CDR3 has 18 amino acids. For the CDR3, the DNA is TGCGCCAGCAGCCAAGAACCTCACCCAAGCGGGAGCAACTACGAGCAGTACTTC. Its translation: CASSQEPHPSGSNYEQYF.

Only a few counts were recorded for this clone. The gene calls are TRBV4-2 and TRBJ2-1, with 10 bases aligning to TRBD2. In germline, CDR1 is LGHNA, CDR2 YNFKEQ. The CDR3 contains 17 residues. V trimming: 0 bases; J trimming: 8 bases; junction bases outside the gene matches: 10. The DNA for the CDR3 is TGTGCCAGCAGCCAAGAACTGGCAGCGGGAGGGGGGGATGAGCAGTTCTTC. Translation gives CASSQELAAGGGDEQFF.

By frequency in the sample, this clone is large. The chain is built from TRBV10-3 and TRBJ1-3; TRBD1 agrees at 7 bases. CDR1 and CDR2 from the germline V gene are ENHRY and SYGVKD. The V gene end was trimmed by 5 bases and the J gene end by 3 bases; junction bases not matched to a gene: 10. The CDR3 has 16 amino acids. CDR3 residues: CAISRDSIQFGNTIYF. The DNA of the CDR3 is TGTGCCATCAGTAGGGACAGCATTCAGTTTGGAAACACCATATATTTT.

V gene TRBV5-4 combines with J gene TRBJ2-1, with 13 nucleotides matching TRBD2. The CDR3 is 15 amino acids. The trim removed 5 bases at V and 5 bases at J, leaving 4 bases unmatched. Germline V gene sequence: CDR1 SGHNT, CDR2 YYREEE (reference sequence). The CDR3 DNA reads TGTGCCAGCAGACTAGGGACTAGCGGGAACAATGAGCAGTTCTTC. Amino acids: CASRLGTSGNNEQFF.

A few counts support this clone. V and J are TRBV5-6 and TRBJ1-1; D is unclear. Trimming removed 4 bases at V and 5 bases at J, with 12 bases between. The CDR3 runs to 13 residues. The V gene's germline CDR1 is SGHDT and CDR2 YYEEEE. The CDR3 DNA reads TGTGCCAGCAGCATTGCCCGGGGTACTGAAGCTTTCTTT. Its translation is CASSIARGTEAFF.

The rearrangement links TRBV25-1 to TRBJ2-1; 9 bases are shared with TRBD1. V was pared by 10 bases and J by 6 bases, with 10 bases of the junction left unmatched. The CDR3 has 14 residues. Germline-derived CDR1 and CDR2 are MGHDK and SYGVNS. CDR3 DNA: TGTGCCACCGAATCAACGGGACAGGGCAATGAGCAGTTCTTC. It encodes CATESTGQGNEQFF. Full variable domain (remainder filled in from reference TRBV25-1 and TRBJ2-1): EADIYQTPRYLVIGTGKKITLECSQTMGHDKMYWYQQDPGMELHLIHYSYGVNSTEKGDLSSESTVSRIRTEHFPLTLESARPSHTSQYLCATESTGQGNEQFFGPGTRLTVL.

The genes are TRBV18 and TRBJ2-1; unclear D gene. V dropped 6 bases and J dropped 7 bases, with 16 bases sitting between them. Per germline, CDR1 KGHSH and CDR2 LQKENI. CDR3 length: 14 residues. The CDR3 spells CASSLDGQMNEQFF. The DNA for the CDR3 is TGTGCCAGCTCCCTAGACGGCCAGATGAATGAGCAGTTCTTC. The complete variable domain, with remaining parts taken from reference TRBV18 and TRBJ2-1, reads NAGVMQNPRHLVRRRGQEARLRCSPMKGHSHVYWYRQLPEEGLKFMVYLQKENIIDESGMPKERFSAEFPKEGPSILRIQQVVRGDSAAYFCASSLDGQMNEQFFGPGTRLTVL.

The chain recombines TRBV11-2 with TRBJ2-3; 9 bases align to TRBD2. CDR1 and CDR2 from the germline V gene are SGHAT and FQNNGV. The J segment lost 6 bases and the V segment lost 5 bases, leaving 15 bases of the junction unmatched. The CDR3 is 17 residues long. CDR3 coding DNA: TGTGCCAGCAGCCCCGAAGTTGCAGCGGGAGGAGGGGATACGCAGTATTTT. This gives the protein CASSPEVAAGGGDTQYF.

This sequence joins TRBV11-2 and TRBJ2-7; 8 bases map to TRBD2. The length of the CDR3 is 17 residues. With 4 bases clipped from V and 5 bases from J, the junction kept 16 bases outside the gene matches. The germline CDR1 and CDR2 sequences are SGHAT and FQNNGV. CDR3 DNA: TGTGCCAGCAGCTCCGAGGTTAGCGCCGGGGGGGGCGACGAGCAGTACTTC. Residues: CASSSEVSAGGGDEQYF.

Remarks on this clone: A read error likely explains this, since a far larger clone differs by one base. The CDR3 does not close with the conserved phenylalanine or tryptophan, likely indicating a read error. This chain uses TRBV4-2 with TRBJ2-7, with TRBD2 matching over 12 bases. Per the germline V gene, CDR1 is LGHNA and CDR2 is YNFKEQ. The CDR3 runs to 16 residues. J was trimmed by 1 base and V by 2 bases; bases with no gene match: 3. The CDR3 DNA sequence: TGTGCCAGCAGCCAACTACTAGCGGGAGGTTCCTACGAGCAGTACTCC. It specifies CASSQLLAGGSYEQYS.

V usage is TRBV11-2 and J usage is TRBJ2-5; D is perhaps TRBD2 (7 bases). V lost 3 bases to trimming and J lost 5 bases, with 22 bases between them. Per germline, CDR1 SGHAT and CDR2 FQNNGV. The CDR3 has 17 residues. The CDR3 spells CASSFEIASGGGETQYF. The CDR3 nucleotides are TGTGCCAGCAGCTTCGAAATCGCTAGCGGAGGGGGGGAGACCCAGTACTTC.

This clone has just a few counts. J is TRBJ1-2 and V is TRBV18; 8 nucleotides line up with TRBD1. Germline assignment: CDR1 KGHSH and CDR2 LQKENI. V gave up 3 bases and J gave up 6 bases; unmatched junction bases: 3. The length of the CDR3 is 13 residues. CDR3 residues: CASSPGQGHGYTF. The DNA for the CDR3 is TGTGCCAGCTCACCTGGACAGGGACATGGCTACACCTTC.

Points on this clone: A far more abundant clone sits one base away, making this likely a read error. This chain joins TRBV4-2 and TRBJ2-7, with 13 bases matching TRBD2. Germline-derived CDR1 and CDR2 are LGHNA and YNFKEQ. The CDR3 is 16 residues long. J lost 1 base, V lost 2 bases, and 2 bases had no gene match. The CDR3: CASSQRLAGGSYEQYF. CDR3 in DNA: TGTGCCAGCAGCCAACGACTAGCGGGAGGTTCCTACGAGCAGTACTTC.

The chain couples TRBV4-2 to TRBJ2-1, with TRBD2 as a possible D gene (6 bases). V lost 0 bases, J lost 9 bases, and 15 bases lay in between. CDR1 is LGHNA and CDR2 is YNFKEQ in the germline V gene. CDR3 length: 15 residues. CDR3 in DNA: TGTGCCAGCAGCCAAGAACTCGGGAGTTGGGGTGAGCAGTTCTTC. Amino acid sequence: CASSQELGSWGEQFF.

Details on this clone: Germline is not matched at one junction end, which may reflect a read error. V gene TRBV13 combines with J gene TRBJ1-2; a weak D match, TRBD1 (6 bases). The V gene's germline CDR1 is PRHDT and CDR2 FYEKMQ (reference sequence). The CDR3 extends over 13 amino acids. The CDR3, as DNA: TGTGCCAGCAGCTTACCCGGGACACAGAGTTTCCACTTC. Residues: CASSLPGTQSFHF.

This rearrangement joins TRBV28 to TRBJ2-2, with 9 bases identical to TRBD1. The CDR3 is 15 residues long. J gave up 7 bases and V 6 bases, and 9 bases lay outside the gene matches. Looked up from germline, CDR1 is MDHEN and CDR2 is SYDVKM. The CDR3 is CASREGTGSIGELFF. DNA of the CDR3: TGTGCCAGCAGGGAAGGGACAGGGAGTATCGGGGAGCTGTTTTTT.